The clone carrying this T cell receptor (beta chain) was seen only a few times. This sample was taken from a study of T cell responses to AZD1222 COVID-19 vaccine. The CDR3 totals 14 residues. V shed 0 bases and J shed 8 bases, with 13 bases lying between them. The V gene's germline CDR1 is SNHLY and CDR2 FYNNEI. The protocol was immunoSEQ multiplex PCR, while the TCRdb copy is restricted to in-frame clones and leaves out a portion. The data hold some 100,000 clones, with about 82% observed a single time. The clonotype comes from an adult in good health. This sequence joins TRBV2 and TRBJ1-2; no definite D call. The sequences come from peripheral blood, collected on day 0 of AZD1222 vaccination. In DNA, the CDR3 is TGTGCCAGCAGTGAAGCAGGCAGGCGGGGAGGCTACACCTTC. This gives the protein CASSEAGRRGGYTF. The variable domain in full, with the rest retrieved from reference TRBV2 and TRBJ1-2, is EPEVTQTPSHQVTQMGQEVILRCVPISNHLYFYWYRQILGQKVEFLVSFYNNEISEKSEIFDDQFSVERPDGSNFTLKIRSTKLEDSAMYFCASSEAGRRGGYTFGSGTRLTVV.